This T cell receptor beta chain stems from a study of blood T cell repertoires in COVID-19. CDR1 and CDR2 from the germline V gene are MNHEY and SVGAGI. This CDR3 is 15 amino acids long. V gave up 2 bases and J gave up 5 bases, with 15 bases separating them. Method: immunoSEQ multiplex PCR; TCRdb's copy keeps in-frame clones and lacks some. The sample includes around 210,000 clones, about 90% seen only once; the top ten take approximately 1.5%. The TCR originated in a man aged 18 to 29 with active or convalescent COVID-19. Sequencing was done on a sample of peripheral blood. V is TRBV6-5 and J is TRBJ1-1; no firm D call. The DNA for the CDR3 is TGTGCCAGCAGTTACGCGCCTCTTTTGCGGACTGAAGCTTTCTTT. This encodes CASSYAPLLRTEAFF.